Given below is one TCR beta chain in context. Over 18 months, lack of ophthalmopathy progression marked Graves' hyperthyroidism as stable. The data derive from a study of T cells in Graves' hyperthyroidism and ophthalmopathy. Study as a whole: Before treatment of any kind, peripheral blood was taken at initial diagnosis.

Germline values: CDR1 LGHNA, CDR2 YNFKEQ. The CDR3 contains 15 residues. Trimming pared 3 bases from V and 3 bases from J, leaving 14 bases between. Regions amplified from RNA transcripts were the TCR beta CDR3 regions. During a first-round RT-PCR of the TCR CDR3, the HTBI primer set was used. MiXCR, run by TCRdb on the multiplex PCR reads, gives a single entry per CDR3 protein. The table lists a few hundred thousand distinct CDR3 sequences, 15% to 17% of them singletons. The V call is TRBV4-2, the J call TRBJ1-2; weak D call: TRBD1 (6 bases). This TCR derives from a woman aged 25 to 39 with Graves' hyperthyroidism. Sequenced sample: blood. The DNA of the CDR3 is TGTGCCAGCAGCCAGGACAGAATTGTTGACTATGGCTACACCTTC. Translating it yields CASSQDRIVDYGYTF.